This T cell receptor beta chain stems from a study of cytomegalovirus exposure and HLA in healthy donors. Study-level background: Unique TCR beta sequences numbering over 100 million came from 190 million or so T cells in an earlier analysis.

Trimming stripped 5 bases from V and 7 bases from J, with 17 bases between. Germline CDR1 reads SGHAT; CDR2 reads FQNNGV. The CDR3 consists of 15 residues. Regarding the study as a whole: CMV serostatus stood as the only immune exposure information on hand.

This PCR relied on a set of 60 Vbeta primers and 13 Jbeta primers. This table comes from immunoSEQ multiplex PCR, and its TCRdb copy is limited to in-frame clones, with some not included. The data contain 60,000 to 75,000 clones, around 74% of them singletons. Worth noting for this clone: Its antigen is undetermined.

It was healthy bone marrow donors who served as donors. The clonotype comes from a woman aged 25 to 39 in good health and CMV-seropositive. The J gene is TRBJ1-4, the V gene TRBV11-2; D not resolved. Sequenced sample: PBMCs. The DNA for the CDR3 is TGTGCCAGCAGCCCTTCCAGCCACCTAGTTGAAAAACTGTTTTTT. It yields the protein CASSPSSHLVEKLFF.